Below are 28 T cell receptor beta chains sequenced from a single sample in a study of lymphopenia after photon versus proton radiotherapy. Assay used: immunoSEQ multiplex PCR; TCRdb lists only in-frame clones, some missing. The sample includes about 30,000 clones, over 85% of them seen just once. The specimen was peripheral blood, collected from a patient treated with photon-based radiotherapy. The receptors derive from a woman between 45 and 65 years old with cholangiocarcinoma.

CDR3 nucleotide sequence: TGTGCCAGCAGTACACGGGGTCGAGGGAACTATGGCTACACCTTC. Translating gives CASSTRGRGNYGYTF. The rearrangement joins TRBV27 to TRBJ1-2; unclear D gene. In germline, CDR1 is MNHEY, CDR2 SMNVEV (reference sequence). CDR3 length: 15 amino acids. V was shortened by 5 bases and J by 2 bases, with 15 bases between the two germline ends.

The chain employs TRBV6-5 and TRBJ2-5, with D hard to call. The CDR3 covers 12 residues. The germline CDR1 and CDR2 sequences are MNHEY and SVGAGI. V lost 6 bases, J lost 5 bases, and 10 bases lay in between. CDR3 DNA: TGTGCCAGCAGCCCCTTGGGGGAGACCCAGTACTTC. Amino acid sequence: CASSPLGETQYF.

The rearrangement uses TRBV7-6 and TRBJ1-5; D is perhaps TRBD1 (6 bases). Germline V gives CDR1 SGHVS, CDR2 FNYEAQ. Trimming cost V 2 bases and J 5 bases, with 13 bases left between them. This CDR3 contains 15 residues. DNA for the CDR3: TGTGCCAGCAGCTTACGTCAGGGGATCTATCAGCCCCAGCATTTT. This translates into CASSLRQGIYQPQHF.

The rearrangement uses TRBV12-2 and TRBJ1-5; the table names TRBD1, a call not compared with the DNA. TRBV12-2 is tagged as a pseudogene. This CDR3 has 12 amino acids. CDR3 protein: CASSRQDQPQHF. In nucleotides, the CDR3 is TGTGCAAGTTCGAGACAGGACCAGCCCCAGCATTTT.

The V gene is TRBV7-2, the J gene TRBJ2-2; D is perhaps TRBD2 (5 bases). Looked up from germline, CDR1 is SGHTA and CDR2 is FQGNSA. The CDR3 loop spans 13 amino acids. V lost 3 bases and J 9 bases, leaving 11 bases between the germline ends. The CDR3 coding sequence is TGTGCCAGCAGCTTTGCGGGTCGTCGGGAGCTGTTTTTT. Amino acid sequence: CASSFAGRRELFF.

V gene TRBV7-2 combines with J gene TRBJ1-2; 8 bases map to TRBD1. Germline V CDR1 and CDR2: SGHTA, FQGNSA. V lost 0 bases, J lost 8 bases, and 8 bases stayed unmatched. This CDR3 contains 15 residues. This CDR3 is CASSLARGRGLGYTF. The CDR3 coding sequence is TGTGCCAGCAGCTTAGCGCGTGGCAGGGGGCTCGGCTACACCTTC.

The chain has TRBV30 and TRBJ2-4; a possible D gene is TRBD2 (6 bases). This CDR3 has 16 residues. The ends were cut back, 0 bases at V and 0 bases at J, with 12 bases in the middle. Germline CDR1 and CDR2: GTSNPN and SVGIG (reference sequence). The CDR3 DNA sequence: TGTGCCTGGAGTGTCGGGAGACTGTTAGCCAAAAACATTCAGTACTTC. Amino acid sequence: CAWSVGRLLAKNIQYF. Full variable domain (rest looked up from reference TRBV30 and TRBJ2-4): SQTIHQWPATLVQPVGSPLSLECTVEGTSNPNLYWYRQAAGRGLQLLFYSVGIGQISSEVPQNLSASRPQDRQFILSSKKLLLSDSGFYLCAWSVGRLLAKNIQYFGAGTRLSVL.

The chain employs TRBV7-9 and TRBJ2-7; D may be TRBD2 (6 bases). With 5 bases removed from V and 0 bases from J, the gap between germline ends came to 17 bases. The CDR3 loop spans 16 amino acids. Germline CDR1 reads SEHNR; CDR2 reads FQNEAQ (reference sequence). CDR3 in DNA: TGTGCCAGCAGCCGATTAGGGGACTCAAGCTCCTACGAGCAGTACTTC. Amino acid sequence: CASSRLGDSSSYEQYF.

The chain employs TRBV7-8 and TRBJ1-5, with a possible D match to TRBD1 (5 bases). This CDR3 contains 15 residues. Trimming took off 4 bases at V and 4 bases at J, with 14 bases between the two ends. Germline CDR1 and CDR2: SGHVS and FQNEAQ. The CDR3 nucleotides read TGTGCCAGCAGCTCGGGGCAGGGCAGAAATCAGCCCCAGCATTTT. It codes for CASSSGQGRNQPQHF.

This clone was found once. The chain carries TRBV6-6 and TRBJ1-5, with D uncertain. Germline V gives CDR1 MNHNY, CDR2 SVGAGI (reference sequence). The V and J ends lost 8 bases and 0 bases respectively, with 8 bases between them. The CDR3 totals 13 residues. CDR3 bases: TGTGCCAGCGGGGATTATAGCAATCAGCCCCAGCATTTT. Translated, it gives CASGDYSNQPQHF.

The table lists this clone with a count of one. The rearrangement uses TRBV12-5 and TRBJ1-1, with no clear D. Trimming cost V 6 bases and J 11 bases, with 22 bases left between them. The CDR3 extends over 14 amino acids. Per germline, CDR1 LGHNT and CDR2 FRNRAP. The chain's CDR3 is CASGFDDHPQSAFF. In DNA, the CDR3 is TGTGCTAGTGGCTTTGATGACCACCCCCAGTCGGCTTTCTTT.

This rearrangement joins TRBV14 to TRBJ2-7; 7 nucleotides agree with TRBD1. From germline, CDR1 is SGHDN and CDR2 FVKESK. The CDR3 contains 15 residues. The V segment lost 3 bases and the J segment 4 bases; nucleotides outside the gene matches: 9. The CDR3 sequence is CASSHETRGQYEQYF. The CDR3 nucleotides are TGTGCCAGCAGCCATGAAACGAGGGGGCAGTACGAGCAGTACTTC.

V and J are TRBV6-5 and TRBJ1-6; D possibly corresponds to TRBD1 (6 bases). The CDR3 is made up of 15 amino acids. From germline, CDR1 is MNHEY and CDR2 SVGAGI. Trimming cost V 4 bases and J 7 bases, with 14 bases left between them. CDR3: CASSLSGHRNSPLHF. CDR3 bases: TGTGCCAGCAGTTTGTCGGGACACAGAAATTCACCCCTCCACTTT.

The chain couples TRBV5-6 to TRBJ1-2; no clear D. Germline CDR1 SGHDT, CDR2 YYEEEE. The V end was cut by 0 bases, the J end by 1 base, with 10 bases between. This CDR3 has 15 amino acids. In DNA, the CDR3 is TGTGCCAGCAGCTTGGTTCCGGAGAGTAACTATGGCTACACCTTC. Translation: CASSLVPESNYGYTF.

The rearrangement uses TRBV10-3 and TRBJ1-6; weak D call: TRBD1 (6 bases). Trimming shortened V by 5 bases and J by 6 bases, and 11 bases separated the two germline ends. Germline V gene sequence: CDR1 ENHRY, CDR2 SYGVKD. This CDR3 comprises 14 residues. The CDR3 bases are TGTGCCATCAGTCAGACAGGACTTAATTCACCCCTCCACTTT. Translating it yields CAISQTGLNSPLHF.

The chain recombines TRBV7-9 with TRBJ2-3, with no clear D. The CDR3 contains 13 residues. V was shortened by 6 bases and J by 3 bases, with 10 bases between the two germline ends. The V gene's germline CDR1 is SEHNR and CDR2 FQNEAQ (reference sequence). CDR3 sequence reads: CASSPSRTDTQYF. The CDR3 coding sequence is TGTGCCAGCAGTCCCTCCCGTACAGATACGCAGTATTTT.

V gene TRBV11-2 combines with J gene TRBJ2-1, with TRBD2 identical over 11 bases. This CDR3 has 15 residues. J lost 9 bases, V lost 3 bases, and 7 bases had no gene match. Germline-derived CDR1 and CDR2 are SGHAT and FQNNGV. The CDR3 region has the DNA TGTGCCAGCAGCTTGAGTAGCGGGGGGGCCACTGAGCAGTTCTTC. Translating it yields CASSLSSGGATEQFF.

The J gene is TRBJ2-2, the V gene TRBV5-5; D assignment may be TRBD1 or TRBD2 (5 bases each). The CDR3 loop spans 16 amino acids. Germline assignment: CDR1 SGHKS and CDR2 YYEKEE (reference sequence). Trimming pared 3 bases from V and 0 bases from J, leaving 12 bases between. CDR3 protein: CASSSRGTSNTGELFF. CDR3 sequence (DNA): TGTGCCAGCAGCTCCCGTGGGACCTCGAACACCGGGGAGCTGTTTTTT. The complete variable domain, with remaining parts taken from reference TRBV5-5 and TRBJ2-2, reads DAGVTQSPTHLIKTRGQQVTLRCSPISGHKSVSWYQQVLGQGPQFIFQYYEKEERGRGNFPDRFSARQFPNYSSELNVNALLLGDSALYLCASSSRGTSNTGELFFGEGSRLTVL.

The genes are TRBV7-2 and TRBJ1-5; D is possibly TRBD1 (5 bases). Germline values: CDR1 SGHTA, CDR2 FQGNSA. The ends were cut back, 1 base at V and 6 bases at J, with 16 bases in the middle. The length of the CDR3 is 16 residues. The CDR3 loop reads CASSLGVGAPRQPQHF. For the CDR3, the DNA is TGTGCCAGCAGCTTAGGGGTAGGGGCGCCACGTCAGCCCCAGCATTTT. The variable domain in full, with the rest retrieved from reference TRBV7-2 and TRBJ1-5, is GAGVSQSPSNKVTEKGKDVELRCDPISGHTALYWYRQSLGQGLEFLIYFQGNSAPDKSGLPSDRFSAERTGGSVSTLTIQRTQQEDSAVYLCASSLGVGAPRQPQHFGDGTRLSIL.

The gene calls are TRBV5-1 and TRBJ2-7; TRBD1 matches at 9 bases. The CDR3 sequence is 15 residues long. Germline V lookup: CDR1 SGHRS, CDR2 YFSETQ. The trim removed 4 bases at V and 2 bases at J, leaving 7 bases unmatched. CDR3 loop: CASSPGDRVAYEQYF. In DNA, the CDR3 is TGCGCCAGCAGCCCCGGGGACAGGGTGGCCTACGAGCAGTACTTC.

In its sample, this clone was seen once. The chain employs TRBV6-6 and TRBJ1-5; weak D call: TRBD1 (5 bases). Germline CDR1 MNHNY, CDR2 SVGAGI (reference sequence). The CDR3 has 14 residues. The ends were cut back, 7 bases at V and 2 bases at J, with 12 bases in the middle. CDR3 sequence (DNA): TGTGCCAGCATCCCCATGACAGGCAATCAGCCCCAGCATTTT. It codes for CASIPMTGNQPQHF.

The V call is TRBV30, the J call TRBJ2-2; 10 bases match TRBD1. From germline, CDR1 is GTSNPN and CDR2 SVGIG (reference sequence). J gave up 4 bases and V 5 bases, and 4 bases lay outside the gene matches. The CDR3 consists of 14 residues. CDR3 nucleotide sequence: TGTGCCTGGGGTAGGACAGGGGGCACCGGGGAGCTGTTTTTT. Translation gives CAWGRTGGTGELFF.

This chain connects TRBV27 to TRBJ1-1, with 7 nucleotides matching TRBD1. CDR3 size: 14 residues. The J segment lost 1 base and the V segment lost 5 bases, leaving 4 bases of the junction unmatched. Germline CDR1 reads MNHEY; CDR2 reads SMNVEV (reference sequence). DNA for the CDR3: TGTGCCAGCAGTCTTAGACAGGGGAACACTGAAGCTTTCTTT. Translation gives CASSLRQGNTEAFF.

The V and J genes are TRBV4-1 and TRBJ1-5; D not certain. The CDR3 spans 14 residues. Looked up from germline, CDR1 is MGHRA and CDR2 is YSYEKL. V was cut by 5 bases and J by 2 bases, with 10 bases left in between. CDR3 loop: CASSSGDGNQPQHF. CDR3 nucleotide sequence: TGCGCCAGCAGCTCCGGCGATGGCAATCAGCCCCAGCATTTT.

The chain joins TRBV5-4 to TRBJ1-1; 9 bases match TRBD1. V lost 4 bases to trimming and J lost 4 bases; unmatched junction nucleotides: 8. Germline assignment: CDR1 SGHNT and CDR2 YYREEE (reference sequence). The CDR3 covers 15 residues. The CDR3 spells CASSIPDRGGTEAFF. In DNA form, the CDR3 reads TGTGCCAGCAGCATTCCCGACAGGGGGGGCACTGAAGCTTTCTTT. The full variable domain, its missing parts supplied by reference TRBV5-4 and TRBJ1-1, is ETGVTQSPTHLIKTRGQQVTLRCSSQSGHNTVSWYQQALGQGPQFIFQYYREEENGRGNFPPRFSGLQFPNYSSELNVNALELDDSALYLCASSIPDRGGTEAFFGQGTRLTVV.

V and J are TRBV18 and TRBJ1-5, with TRBD1 as a possible D gene (6 bases). The CDR3 is 16 residues long. V lost 6 bases and J 5 bases, leaving 20 bases between the germline ends. Germline V gene data show CDR1 as KGHSH and CDR2 as LQKENI. CDR3 amino acids: CASSLSGVGRYQPQHF. DNA for the CDR3: TGTGCCAGCTCGCTCTCAGGGGTCGGACGATATCAGCCCCAGCATTTT.

The DNA of the CDR3 is TGTGCCAGCAGCTGGACAGGGAGGAACACTGAAGCTTTCTTT. Its translation is CASSWTGRNTEAFF. This chain links TRBV5-6 with TRBJ1-1; TRBD1 matches at 8 bases. The CDR3 loop spans 14 amino acids. Germline loops: CDR1 SGHDT, CDR2 YYEEEE. V trimming: 3 bases; J trimming: 1 base; junction bases outside the gene matches: 2.

The rearrangement joins TRBV28 to TRBJ1-3; D gene uncertain. The CDR3 has 16 residues. Trimming shortened V by 7 bases and J by 1 base, and 17 bases separated the two germline ends. Germline V gene lookup returns CDR1 MDHEN and CDR2 SYDVKM. For the CDR3, the DNA is TGTGCCAGCACAACCTACCTGGTTGGGTCTGGAAACACCATATATTTT. Residues: CASTTYLVGSGNTIYF.